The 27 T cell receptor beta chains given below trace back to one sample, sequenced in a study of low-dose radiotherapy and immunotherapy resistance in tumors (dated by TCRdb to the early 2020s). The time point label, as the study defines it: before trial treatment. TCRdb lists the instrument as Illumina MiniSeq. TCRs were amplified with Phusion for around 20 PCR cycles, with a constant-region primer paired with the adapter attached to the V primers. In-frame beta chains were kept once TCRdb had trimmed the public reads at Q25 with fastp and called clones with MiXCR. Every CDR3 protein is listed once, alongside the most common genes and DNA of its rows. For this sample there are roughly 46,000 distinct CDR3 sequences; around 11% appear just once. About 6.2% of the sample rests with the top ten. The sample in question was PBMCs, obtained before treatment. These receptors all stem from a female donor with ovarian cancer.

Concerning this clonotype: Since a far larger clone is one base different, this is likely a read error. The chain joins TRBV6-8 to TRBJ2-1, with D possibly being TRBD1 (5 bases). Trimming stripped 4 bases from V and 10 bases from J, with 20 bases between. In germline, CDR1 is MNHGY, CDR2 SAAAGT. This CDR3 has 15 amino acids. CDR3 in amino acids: CASSSPRAISHEQFF. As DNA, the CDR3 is TGTGCCAGCAGTTCACCCAGGGCCATCTCCCACGAGCAGTTCTTC.

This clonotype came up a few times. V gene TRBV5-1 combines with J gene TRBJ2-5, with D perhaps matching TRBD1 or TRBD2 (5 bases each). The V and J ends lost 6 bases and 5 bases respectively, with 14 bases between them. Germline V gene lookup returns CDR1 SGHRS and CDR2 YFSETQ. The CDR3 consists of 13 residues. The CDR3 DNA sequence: TGCGCCAGCACCGGGGCCAGCCGGGAGACCCAGTACTTC. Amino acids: CASTGASRETQYF.

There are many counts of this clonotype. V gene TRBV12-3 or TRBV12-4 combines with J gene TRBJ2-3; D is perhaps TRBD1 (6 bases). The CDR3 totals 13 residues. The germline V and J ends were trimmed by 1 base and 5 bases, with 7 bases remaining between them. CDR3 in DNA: TGTGCCAGCAGTTTAGGGGGGCAAGATACGCAGTATTTT. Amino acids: CASSLGGQDTQYF.

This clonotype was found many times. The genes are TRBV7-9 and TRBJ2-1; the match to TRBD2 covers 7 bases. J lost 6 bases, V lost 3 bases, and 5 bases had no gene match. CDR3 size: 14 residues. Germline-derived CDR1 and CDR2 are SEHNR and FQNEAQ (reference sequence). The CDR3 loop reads CASSFLGGSNEQFF. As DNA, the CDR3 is TGTGCCAGCAGCTTCCTCGGGGGGTCCAATGAGCAGTTCTTC. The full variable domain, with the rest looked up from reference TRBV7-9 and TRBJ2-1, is DTGVSQNPRHKITKRGQNVTFRCDPISEHNRLYWYRQTLGQGPEFLTYFQNEAQLEKSRLLSDRFSAERPKGSFSTLEIQRTEQGDSAMYLCASSFLGGSNEQFFGPGTRLTVL.

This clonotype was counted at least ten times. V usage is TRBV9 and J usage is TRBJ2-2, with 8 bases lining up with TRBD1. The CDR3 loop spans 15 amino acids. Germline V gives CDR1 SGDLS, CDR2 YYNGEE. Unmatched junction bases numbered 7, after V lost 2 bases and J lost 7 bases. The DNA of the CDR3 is TGTGCCAGCAGCGTTAGGCAGGGGGCTGGCGGGGAGCTGTTTTTT. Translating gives CASSVRQGAGGELFF.

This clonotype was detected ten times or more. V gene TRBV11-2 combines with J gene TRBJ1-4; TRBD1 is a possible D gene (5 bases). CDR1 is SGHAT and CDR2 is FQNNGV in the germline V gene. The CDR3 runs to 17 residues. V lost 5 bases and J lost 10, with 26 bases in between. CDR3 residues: CASSLTGGGPPIGKLFF. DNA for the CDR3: TGTGCCAGCAGCCTAACCGGGGGAGGGCCTCCCATCGGAAAACTGTTTTTT.

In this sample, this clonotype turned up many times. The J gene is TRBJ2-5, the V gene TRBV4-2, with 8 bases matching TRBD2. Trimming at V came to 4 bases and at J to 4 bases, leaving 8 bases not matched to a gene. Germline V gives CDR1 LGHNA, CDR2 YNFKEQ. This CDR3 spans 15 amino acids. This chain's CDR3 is CASSPGLGLRETQYF. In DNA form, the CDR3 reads TGTGCCAGCAGCCCGGGACTAGGTTTAAGAGAGACCCAGTACTTC.

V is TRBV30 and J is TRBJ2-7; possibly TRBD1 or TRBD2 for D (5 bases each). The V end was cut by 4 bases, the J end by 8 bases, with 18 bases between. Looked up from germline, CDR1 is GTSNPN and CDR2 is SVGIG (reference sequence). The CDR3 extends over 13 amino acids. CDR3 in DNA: TGTGCCTGGAACGGGCCAGGTCCGGGACAGCAGTACTTC. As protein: CAWNGPGPGQQYF.

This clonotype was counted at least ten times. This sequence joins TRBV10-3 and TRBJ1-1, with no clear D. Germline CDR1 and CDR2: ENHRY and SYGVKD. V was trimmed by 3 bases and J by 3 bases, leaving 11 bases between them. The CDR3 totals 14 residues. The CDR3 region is CAISDPTTHTEAFF. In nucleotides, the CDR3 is TGTGCCATCAGTGACCCAACAACCCACACTGAAGCTTTCTTT.

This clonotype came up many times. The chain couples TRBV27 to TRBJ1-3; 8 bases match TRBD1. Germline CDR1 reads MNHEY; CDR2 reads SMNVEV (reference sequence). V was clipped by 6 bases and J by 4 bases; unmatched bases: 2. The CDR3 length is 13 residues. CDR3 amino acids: CASRTGAGNTIYF. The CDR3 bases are TGTGCCAGCAGGACAGGGGCCGGAAACACCATATATTTT.

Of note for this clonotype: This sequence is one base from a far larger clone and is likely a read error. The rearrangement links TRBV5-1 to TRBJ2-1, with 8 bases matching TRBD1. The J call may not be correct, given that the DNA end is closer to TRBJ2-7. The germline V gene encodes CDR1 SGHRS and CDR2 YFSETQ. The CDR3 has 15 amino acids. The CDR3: CASSTGQGGGIEQYF. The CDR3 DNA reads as TGCGCCAGCAGCACCGGACAGGGAGGCGGGATCGAGCAGTACTTC.

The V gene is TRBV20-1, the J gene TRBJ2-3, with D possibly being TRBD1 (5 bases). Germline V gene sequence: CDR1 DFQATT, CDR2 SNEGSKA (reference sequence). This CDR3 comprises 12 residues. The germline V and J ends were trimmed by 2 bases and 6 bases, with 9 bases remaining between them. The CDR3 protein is CSARRAGDTQYF. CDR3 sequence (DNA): TGCAGTGCTAGAAGGGCAGGGGATACGCAGTATTTT.

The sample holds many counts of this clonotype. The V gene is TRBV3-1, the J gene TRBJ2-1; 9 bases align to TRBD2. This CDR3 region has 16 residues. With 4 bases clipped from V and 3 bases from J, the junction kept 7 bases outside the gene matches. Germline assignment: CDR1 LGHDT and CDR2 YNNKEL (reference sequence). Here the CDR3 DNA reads TGTGCCAGCAGCCCATTTTCAGCGGGGGGCTACAATGAGCAGTTCTTC. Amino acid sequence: CASSPFSAGGYNEQFF.

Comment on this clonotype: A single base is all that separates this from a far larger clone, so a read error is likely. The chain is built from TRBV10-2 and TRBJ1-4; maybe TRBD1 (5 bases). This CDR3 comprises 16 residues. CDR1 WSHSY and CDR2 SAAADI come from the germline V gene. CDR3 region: CASSEGPKGTNEKLFF. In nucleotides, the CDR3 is TGTGCCAGCAGCGAGGGGCCCAAGGGAACTAATGAAAAACTGTTTTTT.

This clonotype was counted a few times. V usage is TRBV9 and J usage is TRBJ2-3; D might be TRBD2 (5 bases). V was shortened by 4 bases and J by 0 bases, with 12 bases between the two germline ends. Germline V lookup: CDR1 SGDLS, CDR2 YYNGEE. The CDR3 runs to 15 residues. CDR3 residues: CASSTGGVSTDTQYF. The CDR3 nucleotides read TGTGCCAGCAGCACCGGAGGAGTTAGCACAGATACGCAGTATTTT. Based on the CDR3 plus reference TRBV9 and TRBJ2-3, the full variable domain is DSGVTQTPKHLITATGQRVTLRCSPRSGDLSVYWYQQSLDQGLQFLIQYYNGEERAKGNILERFSAQQFPDLHSELNLSSLELGDSALYFCASSTGGVSTDTQYFGPGTRLTVL.

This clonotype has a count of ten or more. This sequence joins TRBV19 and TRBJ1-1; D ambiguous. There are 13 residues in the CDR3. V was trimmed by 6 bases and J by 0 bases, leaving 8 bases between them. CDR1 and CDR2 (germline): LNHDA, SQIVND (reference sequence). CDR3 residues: CASRKEMNTEAFF. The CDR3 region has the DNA TGTGCCAGTAGAAAAGAAATGAACACTGAAGCTTTCTTT.

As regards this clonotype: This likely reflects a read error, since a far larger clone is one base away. The CDR3 loop is CASSLHGREGSEQFF. As DNA, the CDR3 is TGTGCCAGCAGTTTACACGGGAGAGAGGGGTCCGAGCAGTTCTTC. The genes are TRBV28 and TRBJ2-1; D possibly corresponds to TRBD2 (6 bases). Germline-derived CDR1 and CDR2 are MDHEN and SYDVKM. V gave up 2 bases and J gave up 10 bases, with 18 bases separating them. This CDR3 comprises 15 residues.

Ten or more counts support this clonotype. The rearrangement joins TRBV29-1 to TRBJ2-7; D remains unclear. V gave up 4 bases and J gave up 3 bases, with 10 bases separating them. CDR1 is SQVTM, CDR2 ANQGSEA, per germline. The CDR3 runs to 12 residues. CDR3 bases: TGCAGCGTTGTTTCCCTGAACTACGAGCAGTACTTC. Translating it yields CSVVSLNYEQYF.

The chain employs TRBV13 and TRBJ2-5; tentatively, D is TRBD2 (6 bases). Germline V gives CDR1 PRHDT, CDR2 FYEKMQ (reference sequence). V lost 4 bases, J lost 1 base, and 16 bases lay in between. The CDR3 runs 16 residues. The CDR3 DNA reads TGTGCCAGCAGCTCCTCCCCGGGGAGGATCCAAGAGACCCAGTACTTC. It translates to CASSSSPGRIQETQYF. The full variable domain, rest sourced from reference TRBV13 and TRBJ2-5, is AAGVIQSPRHLIKEKRETATLKCYPIPRHDTVYWYQQGPGQDPQFLISFYEKMQSDKGSIPDRFSAQQFSDYHSELNMSSLELGDSALYFCASSSSPGRIQETQYFGPGTRLLVL.

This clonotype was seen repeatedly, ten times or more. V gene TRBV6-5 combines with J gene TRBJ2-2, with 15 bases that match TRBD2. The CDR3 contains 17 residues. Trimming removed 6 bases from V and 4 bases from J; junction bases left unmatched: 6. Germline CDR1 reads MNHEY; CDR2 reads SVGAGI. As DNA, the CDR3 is TGTGCCAGCAGAGGACTAGCGGGGGGGCTCAGCACCGGGGAGCTGTTTTTT. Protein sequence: CASRGLAGGLSTGELFF.

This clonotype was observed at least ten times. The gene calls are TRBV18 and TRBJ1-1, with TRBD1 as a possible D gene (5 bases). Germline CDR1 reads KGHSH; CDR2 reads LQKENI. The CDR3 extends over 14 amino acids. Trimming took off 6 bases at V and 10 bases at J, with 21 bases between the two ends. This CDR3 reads CASSDKPWSGVAFF. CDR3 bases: TGTGCCAGCTCCGACAAGCCCTGGTCGGGGGTAGCTTTCTTT. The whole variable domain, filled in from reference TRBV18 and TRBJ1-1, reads NAGVMQNPRHLVRRRGQEARLRCSPMKGHSHVYWYRQLPEEGLKFMVYLQKENIIDESGMPKERFSAEFPKEGPSILRIQQVVRGDSAAYFCASSDKPWSGVAFFGQGTRLTVV.

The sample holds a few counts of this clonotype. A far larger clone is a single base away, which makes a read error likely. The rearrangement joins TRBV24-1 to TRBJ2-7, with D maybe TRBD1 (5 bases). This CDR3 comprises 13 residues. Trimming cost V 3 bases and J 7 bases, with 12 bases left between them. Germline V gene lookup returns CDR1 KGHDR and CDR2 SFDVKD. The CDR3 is CATSDRQHNEQYF. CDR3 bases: TGTGCCACCAGTGATCGACAGCACAATGAGCAGTACTTC.

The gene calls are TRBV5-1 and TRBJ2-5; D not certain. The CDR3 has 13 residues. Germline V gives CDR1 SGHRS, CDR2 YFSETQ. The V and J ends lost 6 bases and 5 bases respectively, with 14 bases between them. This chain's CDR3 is CASTKLGWETQYF. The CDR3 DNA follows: TGCGCCAGCACCAAATTGGGCTGGGAGACCCAGTACTTC.

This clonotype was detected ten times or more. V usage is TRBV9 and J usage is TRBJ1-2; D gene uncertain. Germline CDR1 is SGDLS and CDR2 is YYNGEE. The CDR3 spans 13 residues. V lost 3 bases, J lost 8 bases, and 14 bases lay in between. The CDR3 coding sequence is TGTGCCAGCAGCGCGGGCCTAATGGTGGGCTACACCTTC. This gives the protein CASSAGLMVGYTF.

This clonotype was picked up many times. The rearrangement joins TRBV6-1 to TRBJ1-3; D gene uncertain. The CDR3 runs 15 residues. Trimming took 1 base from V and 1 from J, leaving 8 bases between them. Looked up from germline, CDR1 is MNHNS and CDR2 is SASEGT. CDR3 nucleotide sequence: TGTGCCAGCAGTGAAGGAAGGATTTCTGGAAACACCATATATTTT. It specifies CASSEGRISGNTIYF.

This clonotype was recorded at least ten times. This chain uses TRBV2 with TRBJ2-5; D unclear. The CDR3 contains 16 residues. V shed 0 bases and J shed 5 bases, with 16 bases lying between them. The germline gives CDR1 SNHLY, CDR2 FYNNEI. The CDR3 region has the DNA TGTGCCAGCAGTGAAGCGCTCGGGCGGATAGGGGAGACCCAGTACTTC. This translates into CASSEALGRIGETQYF. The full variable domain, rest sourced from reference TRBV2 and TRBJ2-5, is EPEVTQTPSHQVTQMGQEVILRCVPISNHLYFYWYRQILGQKVEFLVSFYNNEISEKSEIFDDQFSVERPDGSNFTLKIRSTKLEDSAMYFCASSEALGRIGETQYFGPGTRLLVL.

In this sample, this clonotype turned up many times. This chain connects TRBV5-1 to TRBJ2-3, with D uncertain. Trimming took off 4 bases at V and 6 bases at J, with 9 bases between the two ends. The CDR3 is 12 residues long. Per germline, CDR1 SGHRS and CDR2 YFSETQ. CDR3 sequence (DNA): TGCGCCAGCAGCCCGGATGCCGATACGCAGTATTTT. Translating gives CASSPDADTQYF.